The text below deals with one TCR beta chain. From germline, CDR1 is SGDLS and CDR2 YYNGEE. CDR3 length: 15 residues. Trimming cost V 0 bases and J 5 bases; bases outside gene matches: 4. The data are from a study of T cell changes during pregnancy in multiple sclerosis. Only in-frame clones appear in the TCRdb table, and some are missing; sequencing was by immunoSEQ multiplex PCR. The sample consists of some 38,000 clones, 90% of them appearing once. The material was CD4+ T cells from peripheral blood mononuclear cells, obtained in the second trimester of pregnancy. This TCR derives from a female donor with multiple sclerosis, enrolled in a pregnancy study. The genes are TRBV9 and TRBJ2-1; 8 nucleotides line up with TRBD1. CDR3 amino acids: CASSVGRGRNNEQFF. The CDR3, as DNA: TGTGCCAGCAGCGTAGGCAGGGGGCGGAACAATGAGCAGTTCTTC.